Following are 25 T cell receptor beta chains from one sample sequenced in a study of blood T cell repertoires in COVID-19. Assay: immunoSEQ multiplex PCR; the TCRdb copy retains only in-frame clones and omits some. Altogether 120,000 or so clones are present, around 88% being singletons, with the ten largest covering 0.7% to 0.9%. Sequenced: peripheral blood. The receptors stem from a woman in her forties or fifties with active or convalescent COVID-19.

The rearrangement uses TRBV2 and TRBJ2-5; 11 nucleotides agree with TRBD2. The CDR3 runs 15 residues. Germline loops: CDR1 SNHLY, CDR2 FYNNEI. J was trimmed by 3 bases and V by 6 bases; bases with no gene match: 6. In DNA, the CDR3 is TGTGCCAGCAGGGATACTAGCGGGAGAGAAGAGACCCAGTACTTC. This encodes CASRDTSGREETQYF.

As DNA, the CDR3 is TGTGCCAGCAGTGAAGCGCTTAACTACCGGACAGTAAATTCCTACGAGCAGTACTTC. It specifies CASSEALNYRTVNSYEQYF. The chain links TRBV2 to TRBJ2-7, with D maybe TRBD1 (6 bases). Trimming removed 0 bases at V and 1 base at J, with 22 bases between. Per the germline V gene, CDR1 is SNHLY and CDR2 is FYNNEI. This CDR3 has 19 amino acids. Full variable domain (rest looked up from reference TRBV2 and TRBJ2-7): EPEVTQTPSHQVTQMGQEVILRCVPISNHLYFYWYRQILGQKVEFLVSFYNNEISEKSEIFDDQFSVERPDGSNFTLKIRSTKLEDSAMYFCASSEALNYRTVNSYEQYFGPGTRLTVT.

The V and J genes are TRBV6-5 and TRBJ1-2, with unresolved D. CDR1 MNHEY and CDR2 SVGAGI come from the germline V gene. The ends were cut back, 10 bases at V and 5 bases at J, with 11 bases in the middle. The CDR3 is 11 amino acids. CDR3 protein: CAMGNKYGYTF. The CDR3 DNA reads TGTGCCATGGGCAACAAATATGGCTACACCTTC.

The chain uses TRBV10-1 and TRBJ2-1, with a possible D match to TRBD1 (6 bases). V lost 7 bases, J lost 3 bases, and 16 bases lay in between. Germline V gene lookup returns CDR1 WNHNN and CDR2 SYGVQD (reference sequence). This CDR3 has 15 amino acids. The CDR3, as DNA: TGCGCCAGCATGTCAGGGGTTAGCCTCTACAATGAGCAGTTCTTC. Protein sequence: CASMSGVSLYNEQFF.

This rearrangement joins TRBV4-2 to TRBJ2-5, with 11 positions matching TRBD2. The V gene end was trimmed by 2 bases and the J gene end by 3 bases; junction bases not matched to a gene: 2. Per germline, CDR1 LGHNA and CDR2 YNFKEQ. This CDR3 is built from 15 residues. CDR3 nucleotides: TGTGCCAGCAGCCAAACGACTAGCGGGAAAGAGACCCAGTACTTC. As protein: CASSQTTSGKETQYF.

The CDR3 loop reads CASRRTGGSGNTIYF. The CDR3 DNA reads as TGTGCCAGCAGAAGGACAGGGGGTTCTGGAAACACCATATATTTT. V is TRBV27 and J is TRBJ1-3; TRBD1 matches 10 bases. Trimming cost V 6 bases and J 1 base; bases outside gene matches: 3. Germline V lookup: CDR1 MNHEY, CDR2 SMNVEV (reference sequence). CDR3 length equals 15 residues.

This clone was seen more than once but under ten times. V gene TRBV7-8 combines with J gene TRBJ1-4, with D maybe TRBD1 (6 bases). CDR1 SGHVS and CDR2 FQNEAQ come from the germline V gene. CDR3 size: 15 residues. Trimming removed 2 bases at V and 2 bases at J, with 9 bases between. This CDR3 is CASSLSGETNEKLFF. The CDR3 DNA sequence: TGTGCCAGCAGCTTATCAGGGGAGACTAATGAAAAACTGTTTTTT.

This chain connects TRBV10-3 to TRBJ2-1; 12 bases align to TRBD2. The length of the CDR3 is 16 residues. Per germline, CDR1 ENHRY and CDR2 SYGVKD. V gave up 0 bases and J gave up 4 bases; unmatched junction bases: 1. The CDR3 coding sequence is TGTGCCATCAGTGAGTCCGGGACTAGCGGGTACAATGAGCAGTTCTTC. Its protein is CAISESGTSGYNEQFF.

This clone was found a few times. The chain has TRBV5-6 and TRBJ2-5; no clear D gene. Trimming took off 0 bases at V and 5 bases at J, with 8 bases between the two ends. This CDR3 is built from 13 residues. Germline V gene sequence: CDR1 SGHDT, CDR2 YYEEEE. DNA for the CDR3: TGTGCCAGCAGCTTGGATGATAGCGAGACCCAGTACTTC. Amino acids: CASSLDDSETQYF.

V and J are TRBV6-2 or TRBV6-3 and TRBJ1-5; 7 nucleotides align to TRBD1. The CDR3 totals 13 residues. V gave up 4 bases and J gave up 7 bases; unmatched junction bases: 4. Germline values: CDR1 MNHEY, CDR2 SVGEGT. The DNA for the CDR3 is TGTGCCAGCAGTTCCCAGGGGGACCAGCCCCAGCATTTT. Protein: CASSSQGDQPQHF.

J is TRBJ2-1 and V is TRBV7-9, with TRBD2 matching 7 bases. The CDR3 consists of 16 residues. The V and J ends lost 4 bases and 4 bases, in that order; junction bases with no gene match: 10. From germline, CDR1 is SEHNR and CDR2 FQNEAQ (reference sequence). CDR3 residues: CASSYPGRAGYNEQFF. Written as DNA, the CDR3 is TGTGCCAGCAGCTACCCAGGGAGGGCCGGGTACAATGAGCAGTTCTTC. Supplemented by reference TRBV7-9 and TRBJ2-1, the full variable domain reads DTGVSQNPRHKITKRGQNVTFRCDPISEHNRLYWYRQTLGQGPEFLTYFQNEAQLEKSRLLSDRFSAERPKGSFSTLEIQRTEQGDSAMYLCASSYPGRAGYNEQFFGPGTRLTVL.

The chain employs TRBV19 and TRBJ1-2; D might be TRBD1 (6 bases). The V end was cut by 5 bases, the J end by 5 bases, with 9 bases between. This CDR3 has 12 residues. CDR1 and CDR2 (germline): LNHDA, SQIVND (reference sequence). The CDR3 loop reads CASSEGGYGYTF. DNA for the CDR3: TGTGCCAGTAGTGAGGGGGGGTATGGCTACACCTTC.

This chain connects TRBV6-2 or TRBV6-3 to TRBJ2-3; 11 bases map to TRBD2. The CDR3 extends over 17 amino acids. Germline V lookup: CDR1 MNHEY, CDR2 SVGEGT. Unmatched junction bases numbered 9, after V lost 1 base and J lost 6 bases. In DNA form, the CDR3 reads TGTGCCAGCAGTTACTTGACTAGCGGGATTGGTCCGGATACGCAGTATTTT. Residues: CASSYLTSGIGPDTQYF.

The chain recombines TRBV5-4 with TRBJ1-2, with 10 bases lining up with TRBD1. V lost 2 bases, J lost 6 bases, and 7 bases stayed unmatched. The CDR3 loop spans 15 amino acids. Germline CDR1 reads SGHNT; CDR2 reads YYREEE (reference sequence). CDR3 loop: CASSFSRTGGDGYTF. For the CDR3, the DNA is TGTGCCAGCAGCTTTTCACGGACAGGGGGGGATGGCTACACCTTC.

This chain uses TRBV15 with TRBJ1-2; no clear D gene. Between the trimmed V and J ends, which lost 7 bases and 2 bases, there was a span of 20 bases. Looked up from germline, CDR1 is LNHNV and CDR2 is YYDKDF (reference sequence). This CDR3 contains 16 residues. CDR3 DNA sequence: TGTGCCACCAATTCCCTTATCGGTCCGGGGAACTATGGCTACACCTTC. Translated: CATNSLIGPGNYGYTF.

The V and J genes are TRBV5-1 and TRBJ2-1; TRBD1 agrees at 10 bases. There are 15 residues in the CDR3. Unmatched junction bases numbered 3, after V lost 0 bases and J lost 6 bases. From germline, CDR1 is SGHRS and CDR2 YFSETQ. The CDR3 is CASSLVGQGINEQFF. CDR3 nucleotide sequence: TGCGCCAGCAGCTTGGTGGGACAGGGGATCAATGAGCAGTTCTTC. The variable domain in full, completed from reference TRBV5-1 and TRBJ2-1, reads KAGVTQTPRYLIKTRGQQVTLSCSPISGHRSVSWYQQTPGQGLQFLFEYFSETQRNKGNFPGRFSGRQFSNSRSEMNVSTLELGDSALYLCASSLVGQGINEQFFGPGTRLTVL.

Here the CDR3 DNA reads TGTGCCAGCAGATCTAGAAGCGGGGCCTACAATGAGCAGTTCTTC. Protein product: CASRSRSGAYNEQFF. The chain employs TRBV2 and TRBJ2-1; 7 positions agree with TRBD2. CDR3 length: 15 amino acids. The trim removed 6 bases at V and 2 bases at J, leaving 7 bases unmatched. Germline CDR1 SNHLY, CDR2 FYNNEI.

This chain connects TRBV28 to TRBJ1-3; D gene ambiguous. Germline V lookup: CDR1 MDHEN, CDR2 SYDVKM. The CDR3 loop spans 15 amino acids. V lost 2 bases and J lost 2, with 10 bases in between. The CDR3 protein is CASSLMGLAGNTIYF. In DNA form, the CDR3 reads TGTGCCAGCAGTTTAATGGGCCTCGCTGGAAACACCATATATTTT.

This clone has more than one count but fewer than ten. The chain is built from TRBV10-3 and TRBJ2-2; 12 bases are a match to TRBD2. Per the germline V gene, CDR1 is ENHRY and CDR2 is SYGVKD. The CDR3 totals 14 residues. V gave up 11 bases and J gave up 5 bases; unmatched junction bases: 6. The CDR3 DNA reads TGTGCCGTTTTGACTAGCGGGAGAACCGGGGAGCTGTTTTTT. It is translated as CAVLTSGRTGELFF.

V is TRBV30 and J is TRBJ1-3; D is undetermined. The germline CDR1 and CDR2 sequences are GTSNPN and SVGIG (reference sequence). Between the trimmed V and J ends, which lost 5 bases and 3 bases, there was a span of 14 bases. This CDR3 region has 14 residues. This CDR3 reads CAWAAGKGGNTIYF. CDR3 DNA: TGTGCCTGGGCCGCGGGGAAAGGTGGAAACACCATATATTTT.

The count of this clone is one. The gene calls are TRBV28 and TRBJ2-2; D perhaps matches TRBD2 (6 bases). Germline CDR1 reads MDHEN; CDR2 reads SYDVKM. The CDR3 has 15 amino acids. The germline V and J ends were trimmed by 5 bases and 7 bases, with 17 bases remaining between them. The chain's CDR3 is CASSTTGLQGGELFF. CDR3 sequence (DNA): TGTGCCAGCAGTACGACGGGACTCCAGGGCGGGGAGCTGTTTTTT.

The chain carries TRBV4-1 and TRBJ2-3; 12 bases are a match to TRBD2. V shed 4 bases, J shed 4 bases, and the junction held 9 bases outside the gene matches. CDR1 MGHRA and CDR2 YSYEKL come from the germline V gene. The CDR3 runs to 17 residues. The CDR3: CASSLPSGRADPDTQYF. The CDR3 coding sequence is TGCGCCAGCAGCCTACCTAGCGGGAGGGCCGACCCAGATACGCAGTATTTT.

The chain employs TRBV10-3 and TRBJ2-1; 10 bases fit TRBD1. CDR1 is ENHRY, CDR2 SYGVKD, per germline. Trimming removed 2 bases from V and 3 bases from J; junction bases left unmatched: 4. This CDR3 is built from 16 residues. In nucleotides, the CDR3 is TGTGCCATCAGTGAGCCCCGGACAGGGGGCTACAATGAGCAGTTCTTC. Translation: CAISEPRTGGYNEQFF.

J is TRBJ2-1 and V is TRBV6-5; D is possibly TRBD2 (6 bases). The CDR3 has 15 amino acids. Germline CDR1 MNHEY, CDR2 SVGAGI. V shed 8 bases and J shed 4 bases, with 18 bases lying between them. DNA for the CDR3: TGTGCCAGCGTGGCGTCACTAGCCGGGTACAATGAGCAGTTCTTC. Translating it yields CASVASLAGYNEQFF.

The rearrangement links TRBV7-3 to TRBJ2-1; tentatively, D is TRBD2 (5 bases). The CDR3 runs to 13 residues. Germline CDR1 is SGHTA and CDR2 is FQGTGA. Deletions cut 6 bases from V and 4 bases from J, with 10 bases between. The CDR3 sequence is CASSTGLYNEQFF. CDR3 bases: TGTGCCAGCAGTACCGGACTTTACAATGAGCAGTTCTTC. Looking up the rest from reference TRBV7-3 and TRBJ2-1 gives the full variable domain: GAGVSQTPSNKVTEKGKYVELRCDPISGHTALYWYRQSLGQGPEFLIYFQGTGAADDSGLPNDRFFAVRPEGSVSTLKIQRTERGDSAVYLCASSTGLYNEQFFGPGTRLTVL.